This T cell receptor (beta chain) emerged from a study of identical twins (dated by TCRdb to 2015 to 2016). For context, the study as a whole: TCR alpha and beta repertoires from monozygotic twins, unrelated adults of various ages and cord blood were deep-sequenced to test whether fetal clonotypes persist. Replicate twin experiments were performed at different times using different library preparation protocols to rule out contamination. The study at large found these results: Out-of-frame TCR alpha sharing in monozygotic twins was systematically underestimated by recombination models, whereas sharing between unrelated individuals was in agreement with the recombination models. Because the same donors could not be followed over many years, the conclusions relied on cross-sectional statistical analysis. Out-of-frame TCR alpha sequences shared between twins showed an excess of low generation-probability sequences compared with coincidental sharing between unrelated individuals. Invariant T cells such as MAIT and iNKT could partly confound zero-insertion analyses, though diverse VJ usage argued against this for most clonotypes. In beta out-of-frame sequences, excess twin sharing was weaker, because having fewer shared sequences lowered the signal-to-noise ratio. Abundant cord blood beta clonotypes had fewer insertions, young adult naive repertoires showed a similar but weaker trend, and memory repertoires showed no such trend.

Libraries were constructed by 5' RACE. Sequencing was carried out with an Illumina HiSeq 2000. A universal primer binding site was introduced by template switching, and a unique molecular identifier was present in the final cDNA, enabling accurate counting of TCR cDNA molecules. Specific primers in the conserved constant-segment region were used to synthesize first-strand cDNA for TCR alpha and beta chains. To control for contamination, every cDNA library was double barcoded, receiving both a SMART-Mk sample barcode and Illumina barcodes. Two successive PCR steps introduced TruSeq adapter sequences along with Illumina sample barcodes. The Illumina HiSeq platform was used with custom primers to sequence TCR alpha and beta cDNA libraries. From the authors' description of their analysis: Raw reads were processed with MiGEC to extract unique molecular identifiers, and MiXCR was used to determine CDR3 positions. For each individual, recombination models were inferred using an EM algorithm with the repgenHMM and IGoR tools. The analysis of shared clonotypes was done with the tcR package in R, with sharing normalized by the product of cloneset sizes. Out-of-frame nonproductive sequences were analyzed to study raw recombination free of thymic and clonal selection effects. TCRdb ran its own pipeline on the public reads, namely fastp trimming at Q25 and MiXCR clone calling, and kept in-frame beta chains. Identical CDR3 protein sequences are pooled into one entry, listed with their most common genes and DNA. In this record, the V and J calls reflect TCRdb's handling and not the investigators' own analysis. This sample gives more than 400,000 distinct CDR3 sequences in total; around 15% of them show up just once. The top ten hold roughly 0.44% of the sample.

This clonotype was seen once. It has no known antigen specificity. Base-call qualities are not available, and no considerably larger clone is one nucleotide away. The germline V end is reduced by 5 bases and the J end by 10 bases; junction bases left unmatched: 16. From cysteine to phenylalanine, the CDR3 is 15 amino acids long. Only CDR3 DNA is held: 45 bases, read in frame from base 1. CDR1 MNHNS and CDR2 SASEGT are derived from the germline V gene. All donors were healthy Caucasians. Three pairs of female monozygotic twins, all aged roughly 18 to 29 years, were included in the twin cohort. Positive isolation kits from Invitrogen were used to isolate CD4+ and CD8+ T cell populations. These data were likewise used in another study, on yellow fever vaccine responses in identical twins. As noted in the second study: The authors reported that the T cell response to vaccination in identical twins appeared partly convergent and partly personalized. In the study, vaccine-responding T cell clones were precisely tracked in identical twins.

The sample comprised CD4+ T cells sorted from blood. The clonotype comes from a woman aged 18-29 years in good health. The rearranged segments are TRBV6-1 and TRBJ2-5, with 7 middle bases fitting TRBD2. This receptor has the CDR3 CASSSGTRVFRNQYF. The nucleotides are TGTGCCAGCAGTAGCGGGACCAGAGTCTTTCGGAACCAGTACTTC.